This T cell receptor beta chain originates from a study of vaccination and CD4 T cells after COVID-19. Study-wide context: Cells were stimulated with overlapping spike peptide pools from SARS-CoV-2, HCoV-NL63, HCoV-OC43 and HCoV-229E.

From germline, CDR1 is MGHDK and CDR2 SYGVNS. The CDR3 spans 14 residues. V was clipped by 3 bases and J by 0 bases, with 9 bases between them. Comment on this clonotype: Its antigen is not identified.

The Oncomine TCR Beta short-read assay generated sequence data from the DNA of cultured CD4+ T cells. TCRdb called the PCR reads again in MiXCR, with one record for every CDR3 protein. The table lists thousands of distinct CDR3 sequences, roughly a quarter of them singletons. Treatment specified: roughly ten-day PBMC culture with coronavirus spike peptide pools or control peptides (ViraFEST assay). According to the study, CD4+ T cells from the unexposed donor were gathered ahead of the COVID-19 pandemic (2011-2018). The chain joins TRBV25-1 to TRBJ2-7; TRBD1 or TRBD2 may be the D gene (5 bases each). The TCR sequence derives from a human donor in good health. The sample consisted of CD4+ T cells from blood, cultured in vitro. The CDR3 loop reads CASSDFGTSYEQYF. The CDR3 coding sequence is TGTGCCAGCAGTGATTTTGGGACCTCCTACGAGCAGTACTTC.